This TCR beta chain was profiled in a study of T cell responses to AZD1222 COVID-19 vaccine. For the study at large: Analysis merged second doses at about 4 or about 12 weeks. Findings and caveats of the study: Samples come after the peak T cell response, not at day 14. Just a handful of AZD1222 recipients tested seropositive at baseline. The donor cohort was predominantly white British with a female majority, and clonal diversity may have been underestimated.

With respect to this clone: Its antigen is as yet unknown.

Clones were read by immunoSEQ multiplex PCR, and TCRdb kept only the in-frame ones, dropping some. The sample has under 40,000 clones, 85% to 90% seen once; the top ten hold roughly 7%. Sequences were derived from peripheral blood, sampled on day 0 of AZD1222 vaccination. This clonotype was sampled from an adult in good health.

CDR3 protein: CASTFPGGTTEAFF. CDR3 in DNA: TGTGCCAGTACTTTTCCGGGGGGTACCACTGAAGCTTTCTTT. The rearrangement uses TRBV19 and TRBJ1-1; D is perhaps TRBD1 (5 bases). The CDR3 length is 14 residues. Germline assignment: CDR1 LNHDA and CDR2 SQIVND (reference sequence). The V and J ends lost 7 bases and 4 bases respectively, with 16 bases between them. Filled out from reference TRBV19 and TRBJ1-1, the complete variable domain reads DGGITQSPKYLFRKEGQNVTLSCEQNLNHDAMYWYRQDPGQGLRLIYYSQIVNDFQKGDIAEGYSVSREKKESFPLTVTSAQKNPTAFYLCASTFPGGTTEAFFGQGTRLTVV.